The sample holds many counts of the clone carrying this TCR beta chain. These data come from a study of T cells in Graves' hyperthyroidism and ophthalmopathy. Study background: Peripheral blood was collected at initial diagnosis, before any treatment.

Authors of the study amplified TCR beta CDR3 regions from RNA transcripts. An initial round of RT-PCR targeting the TCR CDR3 relied on the HTBI primer set. TCRdb re-derived calls from the multiplex PCR reads in MiXCR, one entry per CDR3 protein. The sample has around 380,000 distinct CDR3 sequences; about 13% are singletons. Diagnostic assessment was based on clinical symptoms, serum thyroxine and TRAb, thyroid ultrasound and orbital computed tomography. Preceding any ophthalmopathy symptoms, the blood sample dates from first hyperthyroidism diagnosis. PBMCs stemmed from around 9.3 ml fresh peripheral blood. This CDR3 comprises 15 residues. Germline V CDR1 and CDR2: MNHNS, SASEGT. With 6 bases clipped from V and 7 bases from J, the junction kept 11 bases outside the gene matches.

The clonotype was recovered from a man aged 30 to 45 with Graves' hyperthyroidism that later progressed to Graves' ophthalmopathy. The chain carries TRBV6-1 and TRBJ2-2; TRBD2 matches at 7 bases. Sequenced input: blood. CDR3 nucleotides: TGTGCCAGCAGCTCGGAGGACCGGGAGGTCGGGGAGCTGTTTTTT. It encodes CASSSEDREVGELFF.